One sample yielded the 20 T cell receptor beta chains listed below, sequenced in a study of neurological immune-mediated disorders. TCRdb used MiXCR to reprocess the 5' RACE reads, holding one entry per CDR3 protein. Among around 44,000 distinct CDR3 sequences listed, 2% to 3% were seen once. The sample comprised PBMCs. The receptors come from a man aged 25 to 45 with multiple sclerosis.

This clonotype was recorded at least ten times. The J gene is TRBJ2-7, the V gene TRBV7-2; 10 bases agree with TRBD1. V dropped 5 bases and J dropped 4; count of bases not matched to a gene: 11. Germline CDR1 and CDR2: SGHTA and FQGNSA. The CDR3 runs to 16 residues. In DNA, the CDR3 is TGTGCCAGCAGCATGATTCAGACAGGGGGCGGTTACGAGCAGTACTTC. It yields the protein CASSMIQTGGGYEQYF. Complete variable domain (other parts from reference TRBV7-2 and TRBJ2-7): GAGVSQSPSNKVTEKGKDVELRCDPISGHTALYWYRQSLGQGLEFLIYFQGNSAPDKSGLPSDRFSAERTGGSVSTLTIQRTQQEDSAVYLCASSMIQTGGGYEQYFGPGTRLTVT.

At least ten counts were recorded for this clonotype. The V and J genes are TRBV20-1 and TRBJ2-7; 14 positions agree with TRBD2. Per the germline V gene, CDR1 is DFQATT and CDR2 is SNEGSKA (reference sequence). Trimming removed 2 bases from V and 9 bases from J; junction bases left unmatched: 12. This CDR3 region has 16 residues. CDR3 DNA sequence: TGCAGTGCTAGACCCCTAGAGGGACTAGCGGGGGCCCGGCAGTACTTC. This codes for CSARPLEGLAGARQYF.

This clonotype appeared many times. The chain is built from TRBV20-1 and TRBJ2-1; TRBD2 matches at 8 bases. Germline V CDR1 and CDR2: DFQATT, SNEGSKA (reference sequence). V lost 6 bases to trimming and J lost 3 bases; unmatched junction nucleotides: 22. This CDR3 is 19 amino acids long. The CDR3 nucleotides read TGCAGTGCCGGAGACGGGGCCAGGTTGGGTCTAGCGGGCTACAATGAGCAGTTCTTC. Its translation is CSAGDGARLGLAGYNEQFF.

This clonotype has a count of ten or more. J is TRBJ1-2 and V is TRBV6-5; tentative D call: TRBD1 (6 bases). Germline V CDR1 and CDR2: MNHEY, SVGAGI. Trimming pared 6 bases from V and 6 bases from J, leaving 14 bases between. The CDR3 sequence is 13 residues long. CDR3 residues: CASRAQGSNGYTF. The CDR3 DNA reads TGTGCCAGCAGGGCCCAGGGGTCCAATGGCTACACCTTC.

Ten or more counts support this clonotype. V and J are TRBV7-6 and TRBJ2-5; D is unclear. V was cut by 4 bases and J by 4 bases, with 16 bases left in between. The CDR3 has 15 residues. Per germline, CDR1 SGHVS and CDR2 FNYEAQ. Here the CDR3 reads CASSSGATDVETQYF. The CDR3, as DNA: TGTGCCAGCAGCTCTGGAGCAACCGACGTAGAGACCCAGTACTTC.

This clonotype was recorded at least ten times. The rearrangement uses TRBV20-1 and TRBJ2-7, with 10 bases fitting TRBD2. V was pared by 6 bases and J by 3 bases, with 5 bases of the junction left unmatched. The length of the CDR3 is 13 residues. Per germline, CDR1 DFQATT and CDR2 SNEGSKA (reference sequence). The CDR3 loop reads CSAKREGLYEQYF. The CDR3 DNA sequence: TGCAGTGCCAAGCGGGAGGGCCTCTACGAGCAGTACTTC.

This clonotype was seen many times. The chain joins TRBV7-2 to TRBJ1-2; D is possibly TRBD1 (5 bases). The CDR3 covers 14 residues. Germline V gives CDR1 SGHTA, CDR2 FQGNSA. Trimming removed 5 bases from V and 8 bases from J, with 18 bases in between. This chain's CDR3 is CASSPPDSRGGYTF. The CDR3, as DNA: TGTGCCAGCAGCCCCCCCGACAGCCGCGGGGGCTACACCTTC.

On this clonotype itself: The germline gene is not matched at one end of the junction; a read error may be the cause. The chain combines TRBV5-1 with TRBJ2-2, with 9 bases identical to TRBD2. In germline, CDR1 is SGHRS, CDR2 YFSETQ. The CDR3 runs to 15 residues. CDR3 coding DNA: TGCGCCAGCAGCTTGGCGACTAGCGGCCCTGGGGCGCTGTTTTTT. Translation: CASSLATSGPGALFF.

This clonotype was counted many times. The chain joins TRBV7-2 to TRBJ2-1, with D uncertain. V was pared by 0 bases and J by 4 bases, with 10 bases between. The germline gives CDR1 SGHTA, CDR2 FQGNSA. The CDR3 has 15 residues. The CDR3 sequence is CASSLAFGLYNEQFF. CDR3 nucleotide sequence: TGTGCCAGCAGCTTAGCGTTCGGGCTTTACAATGAGCAGTTCTTC.

This clonotype was detected many times. The chain has TRBV28 and TRBJ2-4; 7 bases agree with TRBD2. Per germline, CDR1 MDHEN and CDR2 SYDVKM. CDR3 length equals 15 residues. V shed 5 bases and J 0 bases; nucleotides not matched to a gene: 4. CDR3 in amino acids: CASSKPGGAKNIQYF. In DNA, the CDR3 is TGTGCCAGCAGTAAGCCGGGGGGAGCCAAAAACATTCAGTACTTC.

V and J are TRBV7-9 and TRBJ1-1; 7 positions agree with TRBD1. In germline, CDR1 is SEHNR, CDR2 FQNEAQ (reference sequence). This CDR3 spans 13 amino acids. The ends lost 3 bases at V and 5 bases at J; junction bases unmatched: 3. The CDR3 DNA reads as TGTGCCAGCAGCTTGGGGACAGTTACTGAAGCTTTCTTT. Translating gives CASSLGTVTEAFF.

Many counts were recorded for this clonotype. V and J are TRBV4-1 and TRBJ2-7; no reliable D call. Trimming shortened V by 0 bases and J by 1 base, and 10 bases separated the two germline ends. Germline V gene sequence: CDR1 MGHRA, CDR2 YSYEKL. This CDR3 is built from 15 residues. CDR3: CASSQEIVASYEQYF. The CDR3 DNA follows: TGCGCCAGCAGCCAAGAGATCGTTGCGTCCTACGAGCAGTACTTC.

This clonotype was observed many times. V is TRBV10-3 and J is TRBJ2-7, with D perhaps given as TRBD1 or TRBD2 (5 bases each). The V and J ends lost 6 bases and 1 base respectively, with 10 bases between them. In germline, CDR1 is ENHRY, CDR2 SYGVKD. This CDR3 spans 13 amino acids. CDR3 sequence (DNA): TGTGCCATCAGCGAGGGGTTTTCCTACGAGCAGTACTTC. Translation gives CAISEGFSYEQYF.

This clonotype was seen only a few times. The chain couples TRBV6-6 to TRBJ2-3, with TRBD1 identical over 9 bases. The CDR3 extends over 14 amino acids. CDR1 and CDR2 (germline): MNHNY, SVGAGI (reference sequence). With 8 bases clipped from V and 1 base from J, the junction kept 4 bases outside the gene matches. The CDR3 loop is CASLRDRGTDTQYF. The CDR3 bases are TGTGCCAGCCTCCGGGACAGGGGCACAGATACGCAGTATTTT.

This clonotype has ten or more counts. J is TRBJ1-5 and V is TRBV20-1; unclear D gene. V was cut by 1 base and J by 6 bases, with 10 bases left in between. This CDR3 region has 13 residues. Per germline, CDR1 DFQATT and CDR2 SNEGSKA (reference sequence). This chain's CDR3 is CSARGDLGQPQHF. The CDR3 region has the DNA TGCAGTGCTAGAGGTGACCTAGGTCAGCCCCAGCATTTT.

There are many counts of this clonotype. The chain couples TRBV5-1 to TRBJ1-1; 8 bases map to TRBD1. The J segment lost 1 base and the V segment lost 2 bases, leaving 1 base of the junction unmatched. Germline assignment: CDR1 SGHRS and CDR2 YFSETQ. This CDR3 contains 14 residues. CDR3 amino acids: CASSFDRGNTEAFF. CDR3 nucleotides: TGCGCCAGCAGCTTTGACAGGGGGAACACTGAAGCTTTCTTT.

This clonotype was recorded at least ten times. The chain has TRBV7-2 and TRBJ1-1, with a tentative D call TRBD1 (6 bases). CDR1 is SGHTA and CDR2 is FQGNSA in the germline V gene. V shed 2 bases and J shed 8 bases, with 18 bases lying between them. The length of the CDR3 is 15 residues. The CDR3 nucleotides are TGTGCCAGCAGCTTAAGGCCTACGGGGGCGGGGGAAGCTTTCTTT. Translation gives CASSLRPTGAGEAFF.

The chain couples TRBV20-1 to TRBJ1-5; D not certain. Germline loops: CDR1 DFQATT, CDR2 SNEGSKA (reference sequence). V dropped 3 bases and J dropped 6 bases, with 12 bases sitting between them. There are 13 residues in the CDR3. CDR3 region: CSASEGRAQPQHF. CDR3 DNA: TGCAGTGCTAGTGAGGGAAGGGCTCAGCCCCAGCATTTT.

This clonotype was seen only a few times. Given a much more abundant clone one base away, this may be a read error. The CDR3 carries no conserved terminal phenylalanine or tryptophan, so it likely arises from a read error. The genes are TRBV5-5 and TRBJ2-2; 12 bases align to TRBD2. The CDR3 loop spans 16 amino acids. With V trimmed by 0 bases and J by 5 bases, 2 bases remained unmatched. Germline values: CDR1 SGHKS, CDR2 YYEKEE (reference sequence). The CDR3 protein is CASSLGLAGVTGELFC. DNA for the CDR3: TGTGCCAGCAGCTTGGGACTAGCGGGGGTAACCGGGGAGCTGTTTTGT.

Concerning this clonotype itself: This may be a read error, as it is one base from a much larger clone. This rearrangement joins TRBV28 to TRBJ2-7; perhaps D is TRBD1 or TRBD2 (5 bases each). This CDR3 comprises 13 residues. Per germline, CDR1 MDHEN and CDR2 SYDVKM. The germline V and J ends were trimmed by 10 bases and 7 bases, with 20 bases remaining between them. The CDR3 coding sequence is TGTGCCAATAGGATGGGACCTGGTGGGGAGCAGTACTTC. This gives the protein CANRMGPGGEQYF.